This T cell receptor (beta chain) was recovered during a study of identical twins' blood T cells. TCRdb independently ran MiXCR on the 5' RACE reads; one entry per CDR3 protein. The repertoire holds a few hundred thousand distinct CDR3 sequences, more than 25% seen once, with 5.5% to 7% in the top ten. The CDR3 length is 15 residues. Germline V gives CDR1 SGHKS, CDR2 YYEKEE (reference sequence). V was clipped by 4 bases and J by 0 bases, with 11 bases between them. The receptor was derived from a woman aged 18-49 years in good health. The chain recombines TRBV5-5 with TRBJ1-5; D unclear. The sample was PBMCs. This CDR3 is CASSPGISSNQPQHF. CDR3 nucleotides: TGTGCCAGCAGCCCCGGGATTTCTAGCAATCAGCCCCAGCATTTT.